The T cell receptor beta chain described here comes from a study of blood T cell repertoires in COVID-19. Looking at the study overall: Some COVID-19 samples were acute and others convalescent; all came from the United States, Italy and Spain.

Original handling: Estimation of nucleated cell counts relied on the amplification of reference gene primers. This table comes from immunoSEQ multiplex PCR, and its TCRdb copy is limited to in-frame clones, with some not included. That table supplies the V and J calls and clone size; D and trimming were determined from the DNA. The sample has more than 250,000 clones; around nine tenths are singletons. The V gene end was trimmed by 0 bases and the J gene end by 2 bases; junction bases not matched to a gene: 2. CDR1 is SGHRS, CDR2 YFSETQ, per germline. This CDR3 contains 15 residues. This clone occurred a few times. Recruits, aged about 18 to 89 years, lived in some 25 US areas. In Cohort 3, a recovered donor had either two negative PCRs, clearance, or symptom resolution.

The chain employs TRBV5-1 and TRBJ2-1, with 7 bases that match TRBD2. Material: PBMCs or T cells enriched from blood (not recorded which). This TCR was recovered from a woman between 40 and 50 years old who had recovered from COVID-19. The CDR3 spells CASSLGEGPYNEQFF. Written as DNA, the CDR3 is TGCGCCAGCAGCTTGGGGGAGGGCCCCTACAATGAGCAGTTCTTC.